A single sample is the source of the 10 T cell receptor beta chains below, sequenced in a study of Graves' ophthalmopathy and Graves' hyperthyroidism. As the template, RNA transcripts were used to amplify TCR beta CDR3 regions. First-round RT-PCR employed HTBI primers, with a second-round multiplex PCR after it. TCRdb fed the multiplex PCR reads into MiXCR, producing one record per CDR3 protein. This sample has 400,000 to 450,000 distinct CDR3 sequences, with around 21% found just once. Sample: peripheral blood. The source is a young woman with stable Graves' hyperthyroidism.

This clonotype was detected only a few times. DNA of the CDR3: TGTGCCAGCAGGGCCGTATATAATTCACCCCTCCACTTT. Protein: CASRAVYNSPLHF. This sequence joins TRBV28 and TRBJ1-6; D is unresolved. Germline V gives CDR1 MDHEN, CDR2 SYDVKM. Trimming pared 6 bases from V and 4 bases from J, leaving 7 bases between. The CDR3 has 13 amino acids.

Regarding this clonotype: Germline and junction disagree at one end, which may indicate a read error. V is TRBV5-6 and J is TRBJ2-7; a possible D gene is TRBD1 (6 bases). This CDR3 contains 12 residues. Germline CDR1 and CDR2: SGHDT and YYEEEE. Written as DNA, the CDR3 is TGTGCCAGCAGCTTGCCCTCCGGGACACATATCTTC. Protein sequence: CASSLPSGTHIF.

A remark on this clonotype: Compared with germline, one end of the junction differs, possibly owing to a read error. The V and J genes are TRBV7-3 and TRBJ1-1; no definite D call. CDR3 length equals 13 residues. Germline V gene data show CDR1 as SGHTA and CDR2 as FQGTGA. CDR3 loop: CASSLYESTDAFF. As DNA, the CDR3 is TGTGCCAGCAGCCTATATGAGTCCACTGATGCTTTCTTT.

This clonotype came up many times. The chain recombines TRBV7-2 with TRBJ2-7, with 7 bases that match TRBD1. Germline CDR1 SGHTA, CDR2 FQGNSA. The CDR3 is 13 residues long. The V gene end was trimmed by 1 base and the J gene end by 9 bases; junction bases not matched to a gene: 6. CDR3 nucleotides: TGTGCCAGCAGCTTAGGAGGGACAGTTGGGCAGTACTTC. It translates to CASSLGGTVGQYF. The full variable domain, with the rest looked up from reference TRBV7-2 and TRBJ2-7, is GAGVSQSPSNKVTEKGKDVELRCDPISGHTALYWYRQSLGQGLEFLIYFQGNSAPDKSGLPSDRFSAERTGGSVSTLTIQRTQQEDSAVYLCASSLGGTVGQYFGPGTRLTVT.

This clonotype was counted only a few times. Since a much larger clone is just one base distant, this may be a read error. This sequence joins TRBV11-2 and TRBJ2-5; possibly TRBD1 for D (5 bases). The CDR3 is made up of 14 amino acids. CDR1 is SGHAT and CDR2 is FQNNGV in the germline V gene. Here the CDR3 DNA reads TGTGCCAGCAGCTTACTCGGCAGGGAAGAGACCAAGTACTTC. It translates to CASSLLGREETKYF.

This clonotype was seen at least ten times. This chain uses TRBV28 with TRBJ1-1; TRBD1 is a possible D gene (5 bases). Trimming pared 0 bases from V and 3 bases from J, leaving 11 bases between. Germline V gene data show CDR1 as MDHEN and CDR2 as SYDVKM. The CDR3 is 15 residues long. The CDR3 spells CASSLWGREHTEAFF. The CDR3 bases are TGTGCCAGCAGTTTATGGGGCAGGGAACACACTGAAGCTTTCTTT.

There are many counts of this clonotype. The chain uses TRBV20-1 and TRBJ1-2, with 10 bases lining up with TRBD1. V gave up 6 bases and J gave up 7 bases; unmatched junction bases: 11. The CDR3 length is 14 residues. Germline assignment: CDR1 DFQATT and CDR2 SNEGSKA (reference sequence). CDR3 region: CSATEGQGPGGYTF. The DNA for the CDR3 is TGCAGTGCCACCGAGGGACAGGGGCCTGGTGGCTACACCTTC.

The chain has TRBV11-2 and TRBJ2-5, with D unresolved. Trimming left V 5 bases short and J 5 bases short, with 12 bases between. CDR3 length: 13 residues. Germline CDR1 reads SGHAT; CDR2 reads FQNNGV. The CDR3 spells CASSRTAGETQYF. As DNA, the CDR3 is TGTGCCAGCAGCCGTACGGCTGGGGAGACCCAGTACTTC.

This clonotype was seen at least ten times. The conserved closing phenylalanine or tryptophan is absent in this CDR3, likely reflecting a read error. The V and J genes are TRBV12-3 or TRBV12-4 and TRBJ2-7; no firm D call. Trimming took 3 bases from V and 4 from J, leaving 10 bases between them. The CDR3 has 13 residues. CDR3 nucleotides: TGTGCCAGCAGTTTGCGGAGAGATTACGAGCAGTACTCC. This gives the protein CASSLRRDYEQYS.

There are many counts of this clonotype. The chain carries TRBV7-8 and TRBJ1-6; D gene uncertain. This CDR3 has 17 residues. In germline, CDR1 is SGHVS, CDR2 FQNEAQ. Trimming shortened V by 1 base and J by 3 bases, and 13 bases separated the two germline ends. For the CDR3, the DNA is TGTGCCAGCAGCTTAGTCTCGGGAGGCTTCTATAATTCACCCCTCCACTTT. Amino acid sequence: CASSLVSGGFYNSPLHF. Complete variable domain (other parts from reference TRBV7-8 and TRBJ1-6): GAGVSQSPRYKVAKRGQDVALRCDPISGHVSLFWYQQALGQGPEFLTYFQNEAQLDKSGLPSDRFFAERPEGSVSTLKIQRTQQEDSAVYLCASSLVSGGFYNSPLHFGNGTRLTVT.